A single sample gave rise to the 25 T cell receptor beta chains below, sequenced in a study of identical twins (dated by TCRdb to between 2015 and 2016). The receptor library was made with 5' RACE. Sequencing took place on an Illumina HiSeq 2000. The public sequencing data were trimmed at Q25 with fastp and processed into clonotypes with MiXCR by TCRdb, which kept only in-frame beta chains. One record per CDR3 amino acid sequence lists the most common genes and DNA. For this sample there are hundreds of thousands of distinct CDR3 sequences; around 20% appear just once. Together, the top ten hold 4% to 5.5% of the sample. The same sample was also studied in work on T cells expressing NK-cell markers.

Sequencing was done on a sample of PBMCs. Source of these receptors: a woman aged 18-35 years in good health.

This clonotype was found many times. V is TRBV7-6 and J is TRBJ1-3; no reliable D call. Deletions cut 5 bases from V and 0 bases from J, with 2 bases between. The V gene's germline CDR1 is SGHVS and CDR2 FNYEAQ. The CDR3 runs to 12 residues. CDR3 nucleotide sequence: TGTGCCAGCAGCATCTCTGGAAACACCATATATTTT. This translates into CASSISGNTIYF.

CDR3 residues: CASRSVILRGTEAFF. The CDR3, as DNA: TGTGCCAGCAGATCAGTGATCCTGCGGGGCACTGAAGCTTTCTTT. The chain uses TRBV6-1 and TRBJ1-1; D gene uncertain. The CDR3 consists of 15 residues. The germline V gene has CDR1 MNHNS and CDR2 SASEGT. Trimming took off 6 bases at V and 4 bases at J, with 18 bases between the two ends.

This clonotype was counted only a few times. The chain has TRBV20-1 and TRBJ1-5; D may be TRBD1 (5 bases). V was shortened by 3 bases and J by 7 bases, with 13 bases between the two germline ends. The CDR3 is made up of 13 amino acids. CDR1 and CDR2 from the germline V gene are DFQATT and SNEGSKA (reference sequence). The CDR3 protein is CSARGLGTQPQHF. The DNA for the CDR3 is TGCAGTGCTAGGGGTTTGGGGACGCAGCCCCAGCATTTT.

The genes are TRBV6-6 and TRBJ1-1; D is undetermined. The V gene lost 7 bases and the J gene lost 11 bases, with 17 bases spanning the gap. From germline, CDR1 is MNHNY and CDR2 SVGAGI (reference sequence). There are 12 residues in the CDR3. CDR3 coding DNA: TGTGCCAGCATCCCCTCTCGGAGGGCGGCTTTCTTT. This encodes CASIPSRRAAFF.

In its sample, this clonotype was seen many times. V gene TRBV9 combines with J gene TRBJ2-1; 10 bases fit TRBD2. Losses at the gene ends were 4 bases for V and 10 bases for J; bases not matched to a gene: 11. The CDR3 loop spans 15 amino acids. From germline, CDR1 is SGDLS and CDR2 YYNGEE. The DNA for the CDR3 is TGTGCCAGCAGCACTAGTGGTAGCGGGGGGCTCGAGCAGTTCTTC. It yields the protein CASSTSGSGGLEQFF.

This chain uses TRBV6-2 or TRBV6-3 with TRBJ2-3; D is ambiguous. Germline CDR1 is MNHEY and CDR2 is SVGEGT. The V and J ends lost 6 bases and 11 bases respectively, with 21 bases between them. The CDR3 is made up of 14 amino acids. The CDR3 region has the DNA TGTGCCAGCAGATATTTCGGTCTCCCCTGGGAGCAGTATTTT. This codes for CASRYFGLPWEQYF.

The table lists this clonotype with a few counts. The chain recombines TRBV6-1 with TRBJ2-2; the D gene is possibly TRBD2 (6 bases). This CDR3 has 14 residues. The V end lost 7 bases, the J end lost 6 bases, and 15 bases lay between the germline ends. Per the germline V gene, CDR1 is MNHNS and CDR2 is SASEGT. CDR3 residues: CASTNGRQAGELFF. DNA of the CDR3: TGTGCCAGCACCAATGGGAGGCAGGCCGGGGAGCTGTTTTTT.

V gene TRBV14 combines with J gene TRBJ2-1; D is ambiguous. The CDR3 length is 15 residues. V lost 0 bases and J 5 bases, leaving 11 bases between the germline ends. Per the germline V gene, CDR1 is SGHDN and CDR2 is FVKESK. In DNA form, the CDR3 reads TGTGCCAGCAGCCAAGATCCGGCACCCAACAATGAGCAGTTCTTC. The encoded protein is CASSQDPAPNNEQFF.

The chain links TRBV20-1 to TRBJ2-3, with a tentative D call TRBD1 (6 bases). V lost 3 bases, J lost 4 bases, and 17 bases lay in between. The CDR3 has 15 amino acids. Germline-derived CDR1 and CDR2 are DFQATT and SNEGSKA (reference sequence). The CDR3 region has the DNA TGCAGTGCTAGGATTTCTGCAGGGGTCGCAGATACGCAGTATTTT. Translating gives CSARISAGVADTQYF.

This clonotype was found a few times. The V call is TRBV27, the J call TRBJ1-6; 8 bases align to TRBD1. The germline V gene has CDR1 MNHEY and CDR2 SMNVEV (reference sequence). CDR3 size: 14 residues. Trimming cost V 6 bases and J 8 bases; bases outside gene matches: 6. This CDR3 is CASSRQGWDSPLHF. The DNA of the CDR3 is TGTGCCAGCAGCAGACAGGGGTGGGATTCACCCCTCCACTTT.

CDR3 loop: CASSLNPPRTGLSGETQYF. In DNA, the CDR3 is TGTGCCAGCAGCTTAAACCCGCCCCGGACAGGGTTGAGTGGAGAGACCCAGTACTTC. The V gene is TRBV11-2, the J gene TRBJ2-5; the match to TRBD1 covers 8 bases. Germline V CDR1 and CDR2: SGHAT, FQNNGV. V shed 2 bases and J 4 bases; nucleotides not matched to a gene: 18. The CDR3 sequence is 19 residues long.

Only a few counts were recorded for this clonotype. CDR3 amino acids: CASSYYRAGVYEQYF. The CDR3 nucleotides read TGTGCCAGCAGTTATTACAGGGCGGGGGTATACGAGCAGTACTTC. The chain recombines TRBV6-5 with TRBJ2-7; maybe TRBD2 (7 bases). Looked up from germline, CDR1 is MNHEY and CDR2 is SVGAGI. The CDR3 is made up of 15 amino acids. Trimming left V 3 bases short and J 4 bases short, with 16 bases between.

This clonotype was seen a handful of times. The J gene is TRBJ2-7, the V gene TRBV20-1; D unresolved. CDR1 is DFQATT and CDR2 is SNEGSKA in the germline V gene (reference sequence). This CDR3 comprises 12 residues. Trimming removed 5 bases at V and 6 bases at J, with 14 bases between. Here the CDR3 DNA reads TGCAGTGCTGGGAATTATCAGTCCGAGCAGTACTTC. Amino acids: CSAGNYQSEQYF.

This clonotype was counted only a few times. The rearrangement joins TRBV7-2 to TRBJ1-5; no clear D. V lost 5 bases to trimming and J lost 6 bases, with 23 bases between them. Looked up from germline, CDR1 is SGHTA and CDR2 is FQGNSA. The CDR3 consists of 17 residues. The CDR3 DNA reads TGTGCCAGCAGCCAGAAACCGTCGCCCCACTGGGGTCAGCCCCAGCATTTT. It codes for CASSQKPSPHWGQPQHF.

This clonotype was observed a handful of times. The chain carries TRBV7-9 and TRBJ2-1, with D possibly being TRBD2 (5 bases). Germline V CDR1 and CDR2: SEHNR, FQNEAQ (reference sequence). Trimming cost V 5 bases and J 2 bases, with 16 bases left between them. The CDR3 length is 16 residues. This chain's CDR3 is CASSTTRAPTYNEQFF. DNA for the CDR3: TGTGCCAGCAGCACCACTAGGGCCCCTACCTACAATGAGCAGTTCTTC.

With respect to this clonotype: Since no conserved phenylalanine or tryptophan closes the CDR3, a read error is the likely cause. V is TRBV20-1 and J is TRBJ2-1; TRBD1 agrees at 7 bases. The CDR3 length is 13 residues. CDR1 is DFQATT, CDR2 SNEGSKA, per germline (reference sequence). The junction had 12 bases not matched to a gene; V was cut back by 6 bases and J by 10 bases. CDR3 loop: CSAHDRARGEQFL. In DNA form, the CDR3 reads TGCAGTGCGCATGACAGGGCTCGGGGAGAGCAGTTCTTA.

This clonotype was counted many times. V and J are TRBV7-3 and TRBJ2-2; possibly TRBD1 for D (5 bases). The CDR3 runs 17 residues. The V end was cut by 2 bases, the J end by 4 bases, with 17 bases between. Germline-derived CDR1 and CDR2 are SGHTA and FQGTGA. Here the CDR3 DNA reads TGTGCCAGCAGCTTAGTTACAGGCCCGAAAATCACCGGGGAGCTGTTTTTT. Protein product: CASSLVTGPKITGELFF.

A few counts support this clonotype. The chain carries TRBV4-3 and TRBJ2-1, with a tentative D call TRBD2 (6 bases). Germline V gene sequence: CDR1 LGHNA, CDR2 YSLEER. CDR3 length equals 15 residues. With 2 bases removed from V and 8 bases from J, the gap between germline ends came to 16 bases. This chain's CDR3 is CASSQTSRGGDEQFF. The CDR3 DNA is TGCGCCAGCAGCCAAACTAGCAGAGGTGGAGATGAGCAGTTCTTC.

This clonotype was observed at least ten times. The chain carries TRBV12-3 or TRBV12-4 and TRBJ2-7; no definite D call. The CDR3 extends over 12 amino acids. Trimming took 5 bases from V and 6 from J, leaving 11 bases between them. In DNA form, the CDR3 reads TGTGCCAGCAGTCTAGGGTTGGGCGAGCAGTACTTC. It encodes CASSLGLGEQYF.

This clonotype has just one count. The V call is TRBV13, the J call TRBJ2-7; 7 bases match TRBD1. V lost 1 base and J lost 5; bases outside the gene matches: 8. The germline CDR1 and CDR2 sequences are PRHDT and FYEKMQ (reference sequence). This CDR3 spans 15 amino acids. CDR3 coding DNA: TGTGCCAGCAGCTTAGAAGTGACAGGGTTGGACGAGCAGTACTTC. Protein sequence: CASSLEVTGLDEQYF.

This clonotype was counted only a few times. The CDR3 loop is CASSFLQPGTEAFF. The CDR3 DNA reads as TGTGCCAGCAGTTTCCTACAACCGGGGACTGAAGCTTTCTTT. This chain links TRBV12-3 or TRBV12-4 with TRBJ1-1, with D hard to call. The CDR3 is 14 residues long. Trimming pared 3 bases from V and 5 bases from J, leaving 13 bases between.

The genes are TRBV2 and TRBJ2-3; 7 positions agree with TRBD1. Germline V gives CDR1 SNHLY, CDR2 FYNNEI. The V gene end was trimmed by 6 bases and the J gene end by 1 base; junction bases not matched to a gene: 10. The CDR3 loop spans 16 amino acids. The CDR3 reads CASRGAPGQRTDTQYF. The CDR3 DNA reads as TGTGCCAGCAGGGGAGCACCGGGACAGCGCACAGATACGCAGTATTTT.

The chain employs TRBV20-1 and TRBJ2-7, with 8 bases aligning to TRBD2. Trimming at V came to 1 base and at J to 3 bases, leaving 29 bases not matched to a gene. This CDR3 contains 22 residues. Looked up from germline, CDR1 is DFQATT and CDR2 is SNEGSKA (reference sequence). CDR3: CSARVRETVVTRRGVTDYEQYF. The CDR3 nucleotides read TGCAGTGCTAGAGTGCGGGAAACGGTCGTAACCCGGCGGGGGGTCACCGACTACGAGCAGTACTTC.

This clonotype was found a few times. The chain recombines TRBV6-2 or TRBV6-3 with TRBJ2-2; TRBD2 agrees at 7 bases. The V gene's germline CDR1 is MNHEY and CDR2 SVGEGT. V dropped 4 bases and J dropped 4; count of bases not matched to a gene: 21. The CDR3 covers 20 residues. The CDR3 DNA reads TGTGCCAGCAGTTCGCGGACTAGTAAGGGTGGGGTCGAAGGCACCGGGGAGCTGTTTTTT. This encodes CASSSRTSKGGVEGTGELFF.

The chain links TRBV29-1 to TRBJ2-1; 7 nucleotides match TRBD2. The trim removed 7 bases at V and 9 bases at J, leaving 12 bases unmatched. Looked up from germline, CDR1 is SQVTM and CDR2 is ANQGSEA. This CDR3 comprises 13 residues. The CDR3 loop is CSAGLVRSSEQFF. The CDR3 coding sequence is TGCAGCGCCGGACTAGTCCGGAGTAGTGAGCAGTTCTTC.